What follows are 15 T cell receptor beta chains derived from one specimen sequenced in a study of T cells of healthy individuals. Using its own MiXCR run on the 5' RACE reads, TCRdb lists one record per CDR3 protein. The sample carries around 90,000 distinct CDR3 sequences, 5% recorded once. The receptors stem from a female donor in good health.

This clonotype was found many times. The chain carries TRBV10-3 and TRBJ2-3, with unresolved D. The V end lost 8 bases, the J end lost 0 bases, and 12 bases lay between the germline ends. The CDR3 has 14 amino acids. From germline, CDR1 is ENHRY and CDR2 SYGVKD. In DNA, the CDR3 is TGTGCCATCCGTGGGATCGGGAGCACAGATACGCAGTATTTT. Translation gives CAIRGIGSTDTQYF.

This clonotype was recorded at least ten times. This chain links TRBV28 with TRBJ2-4, with D perhaps TRBD1 (5 bases). The CDR3 length is 19 residues. Per the germline V gene, CDR1 is MDHEN and CDR2 is SYDVKM. V lost 7 bases and J 2 bases, leaving 27 bases between the germline ends. CDR3 bases: TGTGCCAGCAACCCCGAACGTCCCCCCCAGGGTGTCTCCAAAAACATTCAGTACTTC. Protein sequence: CASNPERPPQGVSKNIQYF.

This clonotype was observed at least ten times. The CDR3 here is CASSQDRARANEKLFF. As DNA, the CDR3 is TGCGCCAGCAGCCAAGACAGGGCAAGGGCTAATGAAAAACTGTTTTTT. V gene TRBV4-1 combines with J gene TRBJ1-4; tentative D call: TRBD1 (5 bases). Germline V gene lookup returns CDR1 MGHRA and CDR2 YSYEKL. Trimming removed 0 bases from V and 3 bases from J, with 11 bases in between. The CDR3 totals 16 residues.

This clonotype was seen a few times. In DNA form, the CDR3 reads TGTGCCAGTAGTGGACTGGACTACCCCTCATACAATGAGCAGTTCTTC. The encoded protein is CASSGLDYPSYNEQFF. V and J are TRBV19 and TRBJ2-1; the D gene is possibly TRBD2 (6 bases). V was pared by 5 bases and J by 4 bases, with 18 bases between. Germline assignment: CDR1 LNHDA and CDR2 SQIVND (reference sequence). The CDR3 runs 16 residues.

This clonotype was detected many times. The genes are TRBV3-1 and TRBJ1-1; 10 bases fit TRBD1. J was trimmed by 8 bases and V by 0 bases; bases with no gene match: 12. The CDR3 totals 17 residues. CDR1 LGHDT and CDR2 YNNKEL come from the germline V gene (reference sequence). CDR3 loop: CASSQESPGTGDGEAFF. Here the CDR3 DNA reads TGTGCCAGCAGCCAAGAGTCGCCCGGGACAGGGGACGGGGAAGCTTTCTTT.

Concerning this clonotype itself: The junction departs from germline at one end; a sequencing error may be responsible. This chain connects TRBV24-1 to TRBJ2-3; 8 bases match TRBD1. The germline gives CDR1 KGHDR, CDR2 SFDVKD. This CDR3 spans 13 amino acids. In DNA form, the CDR3 reads TGTGCCACCAGGGCAGGGGGCACAGGTACGCAGTATTTT. Amino acid sequence: CATRAGGTGTQYF.

This clonotype was found many times. J is TRBJ1-4 and V is TRBV15; D call uncertain. Trimming took 5 bases from V and 5 from J, leaving 12 bases between them. This CDR3 is built from 14 residues. Germline loops: CDR1 LNHNV, CDR2 YYDKDF (reference sequence). Here the CDR3 DNA reads TGTGCCACCAGCCGGAATTCGGGGAATGAAAAACTGTTTTTT. This gives the protein CATSRNSGNEKLFF.

This clonotype has just a few counts. The CDR3 DNA sequence: TGCGCCAGCAGCCAAAGGACGGGCGCAGGTGAAGCTTTCTTT. Translated, it gives CASSQRTGAGEAFF. The chain links TRBV4-3 to TRBJ1-1; the D is unclear. Trimming pared 2 bases from V and 7 bases from J, leaving 14 bases between. The germline CDR1 and CDR2 sequences are LGHNA and YSLEER. The length of the CDR3 is 14 residues.

This clonotype was counted ten times or more. The chain links TRBV27 to TRBJ1-5; perhaps TRBD1 as D (6 bases). Germline CDR1 is MNHEY and CDR2 is SMNVEV (reference sequence). V was trimmed by 2 bases and J by 1 base, leaving 15 bases between them. The CDR3 is 17 residues long. DNA for the CDR3: TGTGCCAGCAGTTTAGGATTTTGGCAGGGGAGCAATCAGCCCCAGCATTTT. The encoded protein is CASSLGFWQGSNQPQHF.

The table lists this clonotype with many counts. This rearrangement joins TRBV7-9 to TRBJ2-1, with 10 bases aligning to TRBD2. V shed 4 bases and J 7 bases; nucleotides not matched to a gene: 10. Per the germline V gene, CDR1 is SEHNR and CDR2 is FQNEAQ (reference sequence). This CDR3 region has 16 residues. For the CDR3, the DNA is TGTGCCAGCAGCTCTGCCCTAGGACTAGCGGTAAATGAGCAGTTCTTC. It codes for CASSSALGLAVNEQFF.

This clonotype was observed at least ten times. This chain joins TRBV9 and TRBJ1-4; no definite D call. The CDR3 has 15 amino acids. Trimming shortened V by 0 bases and J by 0 bases, and 6 bases separated the two germline ends. Germline assignment: CDR1 SGDLS and CDR2 YYNGEE. The CDR3 sequence: CASSVAGATNEKLFF. The CDR3 nucleotides are TGTGCCAGCAGCGTAGCTGGAGCAACTAATGAAAAACTGTTTTTT.

The rearrangement uses TRBV28 and TRBJ2-7; tentatively, D is TRBD2 (5 bases). The CDR3 covers 14 residues. V was clipped by 2 bases and J by 6 bases, with 14 bases between them. CDR1 is MDHEN, CDR2 SYDVKM, per germline. The CDR3 reads CASSLELEEAEQYF. The CDR3 coding sequence is TGTGCCAGCAGTTTAGAACTAGAAGAGGCCGAGCAGTACTTC.

This clonotype was observed many times. The genes are TRBV27 and TRBJ2-3, with 8 bases aligning to TRBD2. CDR3 length: 16 amino acids. Germline CDR1 and CDR2: MNHEY and SMNVEV (reference sequence). The junction had 12 bases not matched to a gene; V was cut back by 7 bases and J by 3 bases. The chain's CDR3 is CASTQIAGLGTDTQYF. The CDR3 DNA follows: TGTGCCAGCACCCAAATTGCGGGACTAGGGACAGATACGCAGTATTTT.

There are a few counts of this clonotype. The V and J genes are TRBV24-1 and TRBJ2-1, with D tentatively TRBD1 (6 bases). Germline CDR1 reads KGHDR; CDR2 reads SFDVKD. V was pared by 9 bases and J by 9 bases, with 11 bases between. The CDR3 sequence is 11 residues long. The DNA for the CDR3 is TGTGCCACCGCGCAGGGGAGTGAGCAGTTCTTC. Translation gives CATAQGSEQFF.

This clonotype has ten or more counts. This chain uses TRBV19 with TRBJ2-6; no reliable D call. The V end was cut by 5 bases, the J end by 6 bases, with 8 bases between. Per germline, CDR1 LNHDA and CDR2 SQIVND (reference sequence). The CDR3 covers 13 residues. CDR3 DNA sequence: TGTGCCAGTAGTCTCCGGCAGGCCAACGTCCTGACTTTC. Translating gives CASSLRQANVLTF.